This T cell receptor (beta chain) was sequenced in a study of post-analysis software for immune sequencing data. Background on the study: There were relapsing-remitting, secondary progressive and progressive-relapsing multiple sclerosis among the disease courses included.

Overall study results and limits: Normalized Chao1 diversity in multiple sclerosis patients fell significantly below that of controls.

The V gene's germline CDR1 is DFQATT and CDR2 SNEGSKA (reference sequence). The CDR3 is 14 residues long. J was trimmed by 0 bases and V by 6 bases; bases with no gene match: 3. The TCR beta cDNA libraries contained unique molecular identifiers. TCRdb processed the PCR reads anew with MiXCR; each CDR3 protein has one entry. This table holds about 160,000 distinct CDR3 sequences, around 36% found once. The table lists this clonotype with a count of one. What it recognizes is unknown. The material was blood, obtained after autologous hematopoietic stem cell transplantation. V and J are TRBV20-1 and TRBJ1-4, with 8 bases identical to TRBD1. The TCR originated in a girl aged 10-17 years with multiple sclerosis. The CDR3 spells CSAKQGATNEKLFF. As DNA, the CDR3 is TGCAGTGCGAAACAGGGGGCAACTAATGAAAAACTGTTTTTT.